Listed below are T cell receptor beta chains from one sample, sequenced in a study of blood T cell repertoires in COVID-19. This table comes from immunoSEQ multiplex PCR, and its TCRdb copy is limited to in-frame clones, with some not included. Among some 300,000 clones listed, 70% to 90% were seen once. Sequencing was performed on peripheral blood. Receptors originate from a woman between 50 and 59 years old with active or convalescent COVID-19. CDR3s include the opening cysteine and the closing phenylalanine or tryptophan. The order of the fields is J gene, D gene, V gene, clone size, CDR3 DNA, CDR3 protein. D genes are given only for firm matches. Expanded clones get a size class; other rows say once, few or many, or leave the size out.

TRBJ2-5 | TRBD1 | TRBV6-4 | once | TGTGCCAGCAGTCGCACAGGGGCGGGTGAGACCCAGTACTTC | CASSRTGAGETQYF
TRBJ2-1 | . | TRBV5-6 | . | TGTGCCAGCAGCTTTTGGGGGAGGTACAATGAGCAGTTCTTC | CASSFWGRYNEQFF
TRBJ1-1 | . | TRBV5-1 | . | TGCGCCAGCAGCTTCAACAGTAGGAACACTGAAGCTTTCTTT | CASSFNSRNTEAFF
TRBJ1-4 | . | TRBV7-9 | . | TGTGCCAGCAGGCCGGGATCCTGGGGTAATGAAAAACTGTTTTTT | CASRPGSWGNEKLFF
TRBJ2-5 | . | TRBV20-1 | . | TGCAGTGCGAGTGGAGGGCTGGAGACCCAGTACTTC | CSASGGLETQYF
TRBJ1-1 | . | TRBV25-1 | once | TGTGCCAGCAGCGGTGACAGAAGTTACACTGAAGCTTTCTTT | CASSGDRSYTEAFF
TRBJ2-1 | TRBD2 | TRBV7-6 | . | TGTGCCAGCAGCTTACGCCTGGGGACTAGCGGGAGAAGCCGGCCCTACAATGAGCAGTTCTTC | CASSLRLGTSGRSRPYNEQFF
TRBJ2-7 | TRBD1 | TRBV4-1 | . | TGCGCCAGCAGTCGAGAACCGGGACAGGGAGCCTACGAGCAGTACTTC | CASSREPGQGAYEQYF
TRBJ1-1 | . | TRBV7-9 | . | TGTGCCAGCAGCTTAGAAGGGAGATACACTGAAGCTTTCTTT | CASSLEGRYTEAFF
TRBJ2-2 | . | TRBV5-4 | . | TGTGCCAGCAGCGCAGGGGGGACTGCGAACACCGGGGAGCTGTTTTTT | CASSAGGTANTGELFF
TRBJ1-2 | . | TRBV30 | . | TGTGCCTGGAGTGTAGTCTTCGGGTCCGACTACACCTTC | CAWSVVFGSDYTF
TRBJ2-5 | . | TRBV7-8 | . | TGTGCCAGCAGCTTAGACGGAGAAGAGACCCAGTACTTC | CASSLDGEETQYF
TRBJ2-5 | TRBD2 | TRBV7-9 | . | TGTGCCAGCAGCTCTAGCGGGAACCAAGAGACCCAGTACTTC | CASSSSGNQETQYF
TRBJ2-1 | TRBD2 | TRBV24-1 | . | TGTGCCACCAGTGCCCTACCGGGACTAGCGGAGGGCTCCTACAATGAGCAGTTCTTC | CATSALPGLAEGSYNEQFF
TRBJ2-2 | . | TRBV7-9 | . | TGTGCCAGCACCCCCACTGCATCCATCGGGGAGCTGTTTTTT | CASTPTASIGELFF
TRBJ2-7 | . | TRBV28 | . | TGTGCCAGCAGTTTTCGGCCGGGAGTGAGCGAGCAGTACTTC | CASSFRPGVSEQYF
TRBJ1-1 | . | TRBV28 | few | TGTGCCAGCATAGGGGCAGGGGATTTCACTGAAGCTTTCTTT | CASIGAGDFTEAFF
TRBJ2-1 | . | TRBV24-1 | . | TGTGCCACCAGTGATTTGGGCCGGCGGGAGCAGTTCTTC | CATSDLGRREQFF
TRBJ2-1 | TRBD1 | TRBV9 | many | TGTGCCAGCAAGACAGGGGGCAATGAGCAGTTCTTC | CASKTGGNEQFF
TRBJ1-1 | . | TRBV19 | . | TGTGCCAGTACCGGGAGGGTAGGAGAAGCTTTCTTT | CASTGRVGEAFF
TRBJ2-1 | TRBD2 | TRBV18 | . | TGTGCCAGCTCACTCTTGGAGGCGGGAGGGCCTTACAATGAGCAGTTCTTC | CASSLLEAGGPYNEQFF
TRBJ2-3 | . | TRBV21-1 | . | TGTGCCAGCAGCAGGCGCGGGATCCAGAGTACAGATACGCAGTATTTT | CASSRRGIQSTDTQYF
TRBJ2-5 | . | TRBV25-1 | . | TGTGCCAGCAGTTCGACTGACAGGATTCGGGGGACCCAGTACTTC | CASSSTDRIRGTQYF
TRBJ2-7 | . | TRBV6-5 | . | TGTGCCAGCAGACCCAGACAGGTAGCCTACGAGCAGTACTTC | CASRPRQVAYEQYF
TRBJ2-3 | TRBD1 | TRBV2 | . | TGTGCCAGCAGTGAATTGGGACAGGGGGCGTTCCTACCCAATACGCAGTATTTT | CASSELGQGAFLPNTQYF
TRBJ2-3 | . | TRBV5-4 | . | TGTGCCAGCAGCTTGGCAGGGGGGCGGCCTTCTCCTAGCACAGATACGCAGTATTTT | CASSLAGGRPSPSTDTQYF
TRBJ1-3 | TRBD1 | TRBV19 | . | TGTGCCAGTAGTATGAGGCAGGGGGCGTCCGGAAACACCATATATTTT | CASSMRQGASGNTIYF
TRBJ2-1 | TRBD1 | TRBV5-1 | . | TGCGCCAGCAGCTCCACCGGGACAGGGACAAACAAGGTGTTCTTC | CASSSTGTGTNKVFF
TRBJ1-5 | . | TRBV18 | . | TGTGCCAGCTCACGAGCCGTTGATCAGCCCCAGCATTTT | CASSRAVDQPQHF
TRBJ2-2 | TRBD1 | TRBV6-5 | . | TGTGCCAGCAACGCCTTAGACAGGGGCACCGGGGAGCTGTTTTTT | CASNALDRGTGELFF
TRBJ1-1 | . | TRBV7-9 | . | TGTGCCAGCAGCTTACAAGGTCCAACTATGAACACTGAAGCTTTCTTT | CASSLQGPTMNTEAFF
TRBJ1-2 | . | TRBV29-1 | . | TGCAGCGTCGATGGGGCAGGGGAAGGTGGCTACACCTTC | CSVDGAGEGGYTF
TRBJ1-4 | TRBD1 | TRBV18 | . | TGTGCCAGCTCAGGGAGGACAGGCGGTAATGAAAAACTGTTTTTT | CASSGRTGGNEKLFF
TRBJ2-1 | TRBD2 | TRBV12-5 | . | TGTGCTAGTGGGGCTGGGCTAGCGGGACCGGATGAGCAGTTCTTC | CASGAGLAGPDEQFF
TRBJ1-5 | TRBD1 | TRBV19 | . | TGTGCCAGTATCGGACAGGGCAATCAGCCCCAGCATTTT | CASIGQGNQPQHF
TRBJ2-5 | TRBD2 | TRBV20-1 | . | TGCAGTGCTAGTAACGCGGGAGATGAGACCCAGTACTTC | CSASNAGDETQYF
TRBJ2-7 | . | TRBV2 | . | TGTGCCAGCAAGACGGAGGGGTACGAGCAGTACTTC | CASKTEGYEQYF
TRBJ2-2 | TRBD1 | TRBV29-1 | . | TGCAGCGTTGATTTGACAGGGGTTGGCGGGGAGCTGTTTTTT | CSVDLTGVGGELFF
TRBJ1-3 | TRBD1 | TRBV2 | . | TGTGCCAGCAGTCCCGGGACAGGCCCCATCGTATATTTT | CASSPGTGPIVYF
TRBJ1-5 | . | TRBV7-9 | once | TGTGCCAGCAGCCCTGTCTATAGCAATCAGCCCCAGCATTTT | CASSPVYSNQPQHF
TRBJ1-4 | TRBD1 | TRBV15 | . | TGTGCCACCAGCAGATACGGACAGGCAGCACTGTTTTTT | CATSRYGQAALFF
TRBJ1-1 | TRBD1 | TRBV3-1/TRBV3-2 | . | TGTGCCAGCAGCCGGGGAACAGGGGGCACTGAAGCTTTCTTT | CASSRGTGGTEAFF
TRBJ2-4 | . | TRBV21-1 | . | TGTGCCAGCAGCAAAGGCAGGGGGCGGTGGGTCAAAAACATTCAGTACTTC | CASSKGRGRWVKNIQYF
TRBJ2-3 | TRBD2 | TRBV27 | few | TGTGCCAGCACCTTCAGCCCGCGGGAGTCGCAGTATTTT | CASTFSPRESQYF
TRBJ1-6 | . | TRBV6-1 | . | TGTGCCAGCAGTGACAGGGGACGCAATAATTCACCCCTCCACTTT | CASSDRGRNNSPLHF
TRBJ1-1 | TRBD1 | TRBV10-3 | . | TGTGCCATCAGTTTACAGGGGTCGAACACTGAAGCTTTCTTT | CAISLQGSNTEAFF